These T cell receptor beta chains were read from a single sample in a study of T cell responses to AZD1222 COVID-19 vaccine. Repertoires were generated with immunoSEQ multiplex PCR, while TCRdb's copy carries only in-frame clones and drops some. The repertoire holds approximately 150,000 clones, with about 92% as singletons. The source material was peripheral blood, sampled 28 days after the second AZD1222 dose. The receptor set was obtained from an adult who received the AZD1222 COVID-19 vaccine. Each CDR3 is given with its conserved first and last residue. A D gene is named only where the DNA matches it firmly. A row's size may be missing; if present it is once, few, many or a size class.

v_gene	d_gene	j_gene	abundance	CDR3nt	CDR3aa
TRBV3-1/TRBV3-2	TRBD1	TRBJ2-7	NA	TGTGCCAGCAGCCGGTCCCCAAGGACAGGCTACGAGCAGTACTTC	CASSRSPRTGYEQYF
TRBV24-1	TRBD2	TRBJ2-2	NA	TGTGCCACCAGTGACCCGGGACTAGCGGGACCCGGGGAGCTGTTTTTT	CATSDPGLAGPGELFF
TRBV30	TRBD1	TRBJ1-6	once	TGTGCCTGTACCGGGACAGGAAATTCACCCCTCCACTTT	CACTGTGNSPLHF
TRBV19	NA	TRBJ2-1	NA	TGTGCCAGTAGTAAGGGACACTATGAGCAGTTCTTC	CASSKGHYEQFF
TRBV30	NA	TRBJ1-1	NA	TGTGGTACCGCCCGGGGGCCGAGTGGCACTGAAGCTTTCTTT	CGTARGPSGTEAFF
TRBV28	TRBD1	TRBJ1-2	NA	TGTGCCAGCAGTGAAGGACAGGGAGTAGGTGGCTACACCTTC	CASSEGQGVGGYTF
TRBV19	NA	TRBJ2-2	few	TGTGCCAGTAGTGTACAGGTCACCGGGGAGCTGTTTTTT	CASSVQVTGELFF
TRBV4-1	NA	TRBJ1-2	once	TGCGCCAGCAGCCAAGTGGCGGCTAACTATGGCTACACCTTC	CASSQVAANYGYTF
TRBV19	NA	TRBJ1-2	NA	TGTGCCAGTAGTATCAACGGATATGTTGGGGGGCTCGGCTACACCTTC	CASSINGYVGGLGYTF
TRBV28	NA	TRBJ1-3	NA	TGTGCCAGCAGTCCGGGCCGTAAGTGGAGCTCTGGAAACACCATATATTTT	CASSPGRKWSSGNTIYF
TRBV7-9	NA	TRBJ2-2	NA	TGTGCCAGCAGCTTAGGGGTCGGGGGGAACACCGGGGAGCTGTTTTTT	CASSLGVGGNTGELFF
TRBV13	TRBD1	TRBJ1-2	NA	TGTGCCAGCAGCGCATCGTTTAGGGACAGGAACTGGTATGGCTACACCTTC	CASSASFRDRNWYGYTF
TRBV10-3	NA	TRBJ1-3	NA	TGTGCCATCACGTCCGGGAGGGGGACAGGAAACACCATATATTTT	CAITSGRGTGNTIYF
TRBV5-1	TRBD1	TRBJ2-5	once	TGCGCCAGCAGCTTGGCGGGGACAGGGGTCGAGACCCAGTACTTC	CASSLAGTGVETQYF
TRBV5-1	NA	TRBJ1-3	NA	TGCGCCAGCAGCTTGGCCGGTACTGCTGGAAACACCATATATTTT	CASSLAGTAGNTIYF
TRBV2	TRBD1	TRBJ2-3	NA	TGTGCCAGCAGGGGACAGCGGCCAGATACGCAGTATTTT	CASRGQRPDTQYF
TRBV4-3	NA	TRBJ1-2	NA	TGCGCCAGCAGCCAAGATCGAGGGAGCTATGGCTACACCTTC	CASSQDRGSYGYTF
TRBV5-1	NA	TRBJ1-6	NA	TGCGCCAGAGGGGGGCCACCCCTCCACTTT	CARGGPPLHF
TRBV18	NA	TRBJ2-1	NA	TGTGCCAGCTCACCACCTACCGGGAGAAGGTCCTACAATGAGCAGTTCTTC	CASSPPTGRRSYNEQFF
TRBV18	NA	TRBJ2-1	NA	TGTGCCAGCTCACCGGGGATAGACCCTTCCTACAATGAGCAGTTCTTC	CASSPGIDPSYNEQFF
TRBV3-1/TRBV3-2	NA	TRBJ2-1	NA	TGTGCCAGCAGAGCCGGGACCACCGTCTTC	CASRAGTTVF
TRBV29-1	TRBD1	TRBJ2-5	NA	TGCAGCACCGACAGGGGTCGGGAGACCCAGTACTTC	CSTDRGRETQYF
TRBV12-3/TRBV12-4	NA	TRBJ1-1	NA	TGTGCCAGCTCTTTGGGGATTCGGGGGGAAGCTTTCTTT	CASSLGIRGEAFF
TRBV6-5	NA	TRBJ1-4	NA	TGTGCCAGCAGAAGGGCGGGTGAAAAACTGTTTTTT	CASRRAGEKLFF
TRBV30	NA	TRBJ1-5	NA	TGTGCCTGGAGTGAGGACACCAATCAGCCCCAGCATTTT	CAWSEDTNQPQHF
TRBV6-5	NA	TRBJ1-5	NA	TGTGCCAGCAGTTACTCGAGTAATAGCAATCAGCCCCAGCATTTT	CASSYSSNSNQPQHF
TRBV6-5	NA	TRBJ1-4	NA	TGTGCCAGCATGGAAGGGGGGCACGAAAAACTGTTTTTT	CASMEGGHEKLFF
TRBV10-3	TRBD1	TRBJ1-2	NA	TGTGCCATCAGTGAATGGAAGCCTACACCGGACAGGGCTGACTACACCTTC	CAISEWKPTPDRADYTF
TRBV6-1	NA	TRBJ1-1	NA	TGTGCCAGCAGTGACAGGGGGAACACTGAAGCTTTCTTT	CASSDRGNTEAFF
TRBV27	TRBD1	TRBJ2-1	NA	TGTGCCAGCAGAAATACCGGGACAGGCTACAATGAGCAGTTCTTC	CASRNTGTGYNEQFF
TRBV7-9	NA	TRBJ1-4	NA	TGTGCCAGCAGCCAAATACAGGGTATTAGTGAAAAACTGTTTTTT	CASSQIQGISEKLFF
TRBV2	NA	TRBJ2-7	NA	TGTGCCAGCAAGCTGGACGTGAGCTCCTACGAGCAGTACTTC	CASKLDVSSYEQYF
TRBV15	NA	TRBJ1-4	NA	TGTGCCACCAGCAGAGATCAGGAGAATAGAAAACTGTTTTTT	CATSRDQENRKLFF
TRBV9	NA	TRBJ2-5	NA	TGTGCCAGCAGCGGACCGGGCGAGACCCAGTACTTC	CASSGPGETQYF
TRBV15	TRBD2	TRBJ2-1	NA	TGTGCCACCAGCAGAGATACATACTTACGCGGGAGCAATAGTGAGCAGTTCTTC	CATSRDTYLRGSNSEQFF
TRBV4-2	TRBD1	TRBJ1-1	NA	TGTGCCAGCAGCCAAGGGCCCTCGGGACAGGGCTCCCCTGAAGCTTTCTTT	CASSQGPSGQGSPEAFF
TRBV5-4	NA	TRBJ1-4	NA	TGTGCCAGCAGCTTGCAGGGACGGGGCGAAAAACTGTTTTTT	CASSLQGRGEKLFF
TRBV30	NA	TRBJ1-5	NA	TGTGCCTGGAGTCGATCCAGGGAGAGTCAGCCCCAGCATTTT	CAWSRSRESQPQHF
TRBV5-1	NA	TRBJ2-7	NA	TGCGCCAGCAGCGTACAGGGAGGGGCGTACGAGCAGTACTTC	CASSVQGGAYEQYF
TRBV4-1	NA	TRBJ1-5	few	TGCGCCAGCAGCCAAGATGTCGGGGGGAGGAACCAGCCCCAGCATTTT	CASSQDVGGRNQPQHF
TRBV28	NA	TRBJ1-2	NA	TGTGCCAGCAGTTTCGGTGCATATGGCTACACCTTC	CASSFGAYGYTF
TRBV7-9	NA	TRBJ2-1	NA	TGTGCCAGCAGCTTAGGAAGGGGTGATGAGCAGTTCTTC	CASSLGRGDEQFF
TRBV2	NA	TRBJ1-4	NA	TGTGCCAGCAGACAGGGACACCGAATGGGGTCTGAAAAACTGTTTTTT	CASRQGHRMGSEKLFF
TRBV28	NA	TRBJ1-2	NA	TGTGCCAGCAGTTTGACAGACTATGGCTACACCTTC	CASSLTDYGYTF
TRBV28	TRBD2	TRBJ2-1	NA	TGTGCCAGCAGTTGGAGCGGGAGCGGGTACAATGAGCAGTTCTTC	CASSWSGSGYNEQFF
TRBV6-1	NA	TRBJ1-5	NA	TGTGCCAGCAGTGTACAGGGCGTGAGTCAGCCCCAGCATTTT	CASSVQGVSQPQHF
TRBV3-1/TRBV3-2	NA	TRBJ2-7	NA	TGTGCCAGCAGCCCTTACGGGCGAACCGGGGGCTACGAGCAGTACTTC	CASSPYGRTGGYEQYF
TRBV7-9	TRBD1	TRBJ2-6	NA	TGTGCCAGCAGCTCGACAGGGGGCCCCAACGTCCTGACTTTC	CASSSTGGPNVLTF